Listed below are T cell receptor beta chains from one sample, sequenced in a study of T cells in Graves' hyperthyroidism and ophthalmopathy. A single record per CDR3 protein comes from TCRdb applying MiXCR to the multiplex PCR reads. There are 370,000 or so distinct CDR3 sequences in the sample; roughly 13% occur only once, and less than 25% lies in the top ten. Sequenced material: blood. These receptors all come from a man younger than 40 with Graves' hyperthyroidism that later progressed to Graves' ophthalmopathy. Both conserved end residues are part of each CDR3. The D gene is left open where the match is weak. Clone size is stated in some rows and not others, as once, few, many or a class when expanded.

D: .; V: TRBV9; size: few; J: TRBJ1-2; CDR3: CASSVQGSRGYTF; DNA: TGTGCCAGCAGCGTACAGGGCTCCAGAGGCTACACCTTC
D: .; V: TRBV25-1; size: few; J: TRBJ2-3; CDR3: CASTFPDTQYF; DNA: TGTGCCAGCACCTTCCCGGATACGCAGTATTTT
D: TRBD1; V: TRBV12-3/TRBV12-4; size: many; J: TRBJ1-3; CDR3: CASSPSDRAGNTIYF; DNA: TGTGCCAGCAGCCCATCGGACAGGGCCGGAAACACCATATATTTT
D: .; V: TRBV9; size: .; J: TRBJ2-2; CDR3: CASSETPTNTGELFF; DNA: TGTGCCAGCAGCGAAACACCAACGAACACCGGGGAGCTGTTTTTT
D: TRBD2; V: TRBV7-7; size: once; J: TRBJ2-7; CDR3: CASGLAGGQYNEQYF; DNA: TGTGCCAGCGGTTTAGCGGGGGGCCAGTACAATGAGCAGTACTTC
D: TRBD1; V: TRBV29-1; size: many; J: TRBJ1-2; CDR3: CSVEGGQGANYGYTF; DNA: TGCAGCGTTGAAGGGGGGCAGGGGGCTAACTATGGCTACACCTTC
D: TRBD1; V: TRBV2; size: many; J: TRBJ1-3; CDR3: CASSGDRGNTIYF; DNA: TGTGCCAGCTCCGGGGACAGGGGGAACACCATATATTTT
D: .; V: TRBV27; size: .; J: TRBJ1-1; CDR3: CASSLGFLNTEAFF; DNA: TGTGCCAGCAGTTTAGGATTTTTGAACACTGAAGCTTTCTTT
D: TRBD2; V: TRBV4-1; size: .; J: TRBJ2-1; CDR3: CASSQEGLAGGPGQFF; DNA: TGCGCCAGCAGCCAAGAAGGCCTAGCGGGGGGGCCAGGGCAGTTCTTC
D: .; V: TRBV20-1; size: few; J: TRBJ1-6; CDR3: CSARDQQENSPLHF; DNA: TGCAGTGCTAGAGATCAGCAGGAAAATTCACCCCTCCACTTT
D: .; V: TRBV11-2; size: .; J: TRBJ2-7; CDR3: CASSLVRGEEYF; DNA: TGTGCCAGCAGCTTAGTCCGGGGCGAGGAGTACTTC
D: .; V: TRBV24-1; size: few; J: TRBJ2-1; CDR3: CATSEDRFSYNEQFF; DNA: TGTGCCACCAGTGAAGACAGGTTTTCCTACAATGAGCAGTTCTTC
D: TRBD2; V: TRBV18; size: few; J: TRBJ2-1; CDR3: CASSPSTSGGPEQFF; DNA: TGTGCCAGCTCACCCTCCACTAGCGGGGGGCCTGAGCAGTTCTTC
D: TRBD1; V: TRBV11-2; size: many; J: TRBJ2-2; CDR3: CASSFGRDRAFHGELFF; DNA: TGTGCCAGCAGCTTCGGTCGGGACAGGGCTTTCCACGGGGAGCTGTTTTTT
D: .; V: TRBV27; size: many; J: TRBJ1-2; CDR3: CASSGLPNYGYTF; DNA: TGTGCCAGCAGCGGACTGCCTAACTATGGCTACACCTTC
D: TRBD1; V: TRBV7-2; size: .; J: TRBJ2-5; CDR3: CASSYQGARGRETQYF; DNA: TGTGCCAGCAGCTACCAGGGGGCGCGGGGTAGAGAGACCCAGTACTTC
D: TRBD1; V: TRBV30; size: few; J: TRBJ2-7; CDR3: CAWRSPTGVYEQYF; DNA: TGTGCCTGGAGATCGCCGACAGGGGTTTACGAGCAGTACTTC
D: .; V: TRBV20-1; size: many; J: TRBJ1-2; CDR3: CSARVEDLRLHTF; DNA: TGCAGTGCTAGAGTCGAGGACCTACGGCTTCACACCTTC
D: TRBD2; V: TRBV2; size: many; J: TRBJ2-5; CDR3: CASSNGLAGVETQYF; DNA: TGTGCCAGCAGTAATGGACTAGCGGGGGTGGAGACCCAGTACTTC
D: .; V: TRBV7-9; size: .; J: TRBJ1-3; CDR3: CASSLPGERSGNTMYF; DNA: TGTGCCAGCAGCTTACCGGGGGAAAGGAGTGGAAACACCATGTATTTT
D: TRBD1; V: TRBV7-9; size: many; J: TRBJ2-7; CDR3: CASSYRDRDMYEQYF; DNA: TGTGCCAGCAGTTACCGGGACAGGGATATGTACGAGCAGTACTTC
D: TRBD1; V: TRBV20-1; size: many; J: TRBJ2-7; CDR3: CSARSGQGIPYEQYF; DNA: TGCAGTGCTAGAAGTGGACAGGGGATTCCCTACGAGCAGTACTTC
D: TRBD1; V: TRBV7-6; size: many; J: TRBJ2-2; CDR3: CASSLKGAMGTGELFF; DNA: TGTGCCAGCAGCTTAAAGGGGGCGATGGGTACCGGGGAGCTGTTTTTT
D: TRBD1; V: TRBV5-1; size: many; J: TRBJ1-5; CDR3: CASSPTTGRNQPQHF; DNA: TGCGCCAGCAGCCCCACGACAGGGAGGAATCAGCCCCAGCATTTT
D: .; V: TRBV5-1; size: few; J: TRBJ2-2; CDR3: CASSFLGGHTGTGELFF; DNA: TGCGCCAGCAGCTTCCTCGGGGGTCACACGGGGACCGGGGAGCTGTTTTTT
D: TRBD1; V: TRBV9; size: .; J: TRBJ2-3; CDR3: CASSLLGGSKDTQYF; DNA: TGTGCCAGCAGCCTTCTAGGGGGCTCAAAAGATACGCAGTATTTT